This entry lists 22 T cell receptor beta chains sequenced from one sample in a study of blood T cell repertoires in COVID-19. Some clones are missing from TCRdb's copy, which holds only in-frame ones; the method was immunoSEQ multiplex PCR. The table includes around 300,000 clones, about nine tenths detected once. Sequencing was carried out using peripheral blood. The receptors originated from a woman in her thirties with COVID-19, enrolled during active disease.

The chain recombines TRBV19 with TRBJ1-5; D uncertain. Germline V gene lookup returns CDR1 LNHDA and CDR2 SQIVND (reference sequence). Between the trimmed V and J ends, which lost 6 bases and 0 bases, there was a span of 9 bases. This CDR3 region has 14 residues. CDR3 nucleotide sequence: TGTGCCAGTAGCAGAGGATATAGCAATCAGCCCCAGCATTTT. Protein sequence: CASSRGYSNQPQHF.

This rearrangement joins TRBV29-1 to TRBJ1-2; possible D gene TRBD1, 5 bases. With 0 bases removed from V and 5 bases from J, the gap between germline ends came to 13 bases. The CDR3 spans 14 residues. Germline loops: CDR1 SQVTM, CDR2 ANQGSEA. CDR3 nucleotides: TGCAGCGTTGAAGATCGGAGGGGACCTTATGGCTACACCTTC. This codes for CSVEDRRGPYGYTF.

This chain connects TRBV27 to TRBJ2-1; D is unclear. Deletions cut 0 bases from V and 0 bases from J, with 12 bases between. CDR1 is MNHEY, CDR2 SMNVEV, per germline (reference sequence). This CDR3 is built from 17 residues. The CDR3 DNA is TGTGCCAGCAGTTTATCACGCAGGTCCAGCTCCTACAATGAGCAGTTCTTC. This gives the protein CASSLSRRSSSYNEQFF.

The V gene is TRBV5-1, the J gene TRBJ2-1; 10 bases map to TRBD1. Germline CDR1 is SGHRS and CDR2 is YFSETQ. This CDR3 is built from 15 residues. V shed 2 bases and J 6 bases; nucleotides not matched to a gene: 5. The CDR3 coding sequence is TGCGCCAGCAGCTTCCGGGACAGGGGAGTCAATGAGCAGTTCTTC. It yields the protein CASSFRDRGVNEQFF.

This clone has a handful of counts. V is TRBV6-5 and J is TRBJ1-4; D uncertain. Germline V gene lookup returns CDR1 MNHEY and CDR2 SVGAGI. Trimming took 6 bases from V and 5 from J, leaving 16 bases between them. The CDR3 sequence is 15 residues long. The CDR3 here is CASRALWAENEKLFF. For the CDR3, the DNA is TGTGCCAGCAGGGCCCTATGGGCAGAAAATGAAAAACTGTTTTTT.

The chain recombines TRBV2 with TRBJ1-2; D ambiguous. Germline V gene lookup returns CDR1 SNHLY and CDR2 FYNNEI. There are 12 residues in the CDR3. V was trimmed by 7 bases and J by 4 bases, leaving 10 bases between them. CDR3 amino acids: CASKGESYGYTF. For the CDR3, the DNA is TGTGCCAGCAAGGGAGAGTCCTATGGCTACACCTTC.

This chain joins TRBV18 and TRBJ1-6, with TRBD1 identical over 7 bases. The CDR3 totals 16 residues. The germline V gene encodes CDR1 KGHSH and CDR2 LQKENI. Trimming removed 2 bases from V and 7 bases from J; junction bases left unmatched: 8. The CDR3 loop reads CASSPIGQGGNSPLHF. Written as DNA, the CDR3 is TGTGCCAGCTCACCAATTGGGCAGGGGGGAAATTCACCCCTCCACTTT.

V is TRBV6-2 or TRBV6-3 and J is TRBJ2-2, with 9 bases matching TRBD1. V lost 5 bases and J lost 7; bases outside the gene matches: 5. Per the germline V gene, CDR1 is MNHEY and CDR2 is SVGEGT. The CDR3 spans 14 residues. The CDR3 loop is CASSHGTGFGELFF. The CDR3 coding sequence is TGTGCCAGCAGTCACGGGACAGGGTTCGGGGAGCTGTTTTTT.

CDR3 DNA sequence: TGTGCCAGCAGCTTATTAGCGGGGGGGCCCTATGAGCAGTTCTTC. Its translation: CASSLLAGGPYEQFF. The V gene is TRBV7-6, the J gene TRBJ2-1, with 11 nucleotides matching TRBD2. Germline assignment: CDR1 SGHVS and CDR2 FNYEAQ. The CDR3 extends over 15 amino acids. V lost 2 bases, J lost 8 bases, and 5 bases stayed unmatched.

A remark on this clone: A much larger clone differs by one base, so this may be a read error. The chain has TRBV6-2 or TRBV6-3 and TRBJ1-2; TRBD1 matches 7 bases. The V segment lost 5 bases and the J segment 2 bases; nucleotides outside the gene matches: 2. Germline V CDR1 and CDR2: MNHEY, SVGEGT. The CDR3 is 13 amino acids. The CDR3 sequence: CASSRQGNYGYTF. DNA for the CDR3: TGTGCCAGCAGTCGACAGGGAAACTATGGCTACACCTTC.

This rearrangement joins TRBV6-2 or TRBV6-3 to TRBJ1-1; D gene uncertain. V dropped 0 bases and J dropped 6 bases, with 5 bases sitting between them. The CDR3 is made up of 12 amino acids. Per germline, CDR1 MNHEY and CDR2 SVGEGT. CDR3 DNA: TGTGCCAGCAGTTACTCTCACTCTGAAGCTTTCTTT. This encodes CASSYSHSEAFF.

The chain employs TRBV19 and TRBJ2-1; the D gene is possibly TRBD1 (5 bases). The CDR3 consists of 15 residues. Deletions cut 5 bases from V and 4 bases from J, with 15 bases between. Germline CDR1 reads LNHDA; CDR2 reads SQIVND (reference sequence). CDR3 sequence (DNA): TGTGCCAGTAGTTATTCGGACACCCTGTACAATGAGCAGTTCTTC. Its protein product is CASSYSDTLYNEQFF.

The chain recombines TRBV7-9 with TRBJ2-1; TRBD2 agrees at 8 bases. The CDR3 has 17 amino acids. The ends lost 5 bases at V and 1 base at J; junction bases unmatched: 10. Looked up from germline, CDR1 is SEHNR and CDR2 is FQNEAQ (reference sequence). CDR3 residues: CASSPPLAGGSYNEQFF. DNA of the CDR3: TGTGCCAGCAGCCCCCCTCTAGCGGGCGGGTCCTACAATGAGCAGTTCTTC.

This rearrangement joins TRBV19 to TRBJ1-2; no clear D gene. The germline gives CDR1 LNHDA, CDR2 SQIVND (reference sequence). Between the trimmed V and J ends, which lost 3 bases and 8 bases, there was a span of 13 bases. There are 13 residues in the CDR3. CDR3 loop: CASSMYERKGYTF. CDR3 DNA: TGTGCCAGTAGTATGTACGAGAGAAAAGGCTACACCTTC.

The V gene is TRBV6-4, the J gene TRBJ2-7, with D unresolved. Germline V gene lookup returns CDR1 MRHNA and CDR2 SNTAGT. The CDR3 has 15 residues. The V end lost 2 bases, the J end lost 4 bases, and 15 bases lay between the germline ends. The CDR3 reads CASSDHDLILYEQYV. DNA of the CDR3: TGTGCCAGCAGTGACCACGATCTAATTCTATACGAGCAGTACGTC.

The CDR3 sequence: CASGDFYEQYV. CDR3 bases: TGTGCCTCCGGTGATTTCTACGAGCAGTACGTC. The V call is TRBV28, the J call TRBJ2-7; no clear D gene. CDR3 length: 11 amino acids. Trimming pared 11 bases from V and 3 bases from J, leaving 11 bases between. The germline CDR1 and CDR2 sequences are MDHEN and SYDVKM.

The chain has TRBV11-3 and TRBJ2-7; D might be TRBD1 (5 bases). The CDR3 sequence is 13 residues long. Trimming cost V 0 bases and J 4 bases, with 7 bases left between them. Germline V CDR1 and CDR2: SGHNT, YENEEA. The CDR3 DNA is TGTGCCAGCAGCTTAGATAGGGGTTACGAGCAGTACTTC. Residues: CASSLDRGYEQYF.

This chain uses TRBV18 with TRBJ1-5, with 9 bases that match TRBD1. The CDR3 loop spans 15 amino acids. The V gene's germline CDR1 is KGHSH and CDR2 LQKENI. V lost 3 bases, J lost 6 bases, and 6 bases stayed unmatched. DNA of the CDR3: TGTGCCAGCTCACCGGGACAGGGATCGATTCAGCCCCAGCATTTT. Translation gives CASSPGQGSIQPQHF.

The chain uses TRBV4-2 and TRBJ2-3, with 12 bases that match TRBD2. Germline CDR1 reads LGHNA; CDR2 reads YNFKEQ. Trimming took 4 bases from V and 1 from J; bases not matched to a gene: 3. This CDR3 has 16 amino acids. DNA for the CDR3: TGTGCCAGCAGCCTCCGACTAGCGGGGGGCACAGATACGCAGTATTTT. It is translated as CASSLRLAGGTDTQYF.

The rearrangement joins TRBV6-5 to TRBJ2-2, with D perhaps TRBD1 (7 bases). This CDR3 region has 14 residues. CDR1 and CDR2 (germline): MNHEY, SVGAGI. V lost 6 bases to trimming and J lost 5 bases, with 13 bases between them. CDR3 nucleotide sequence: TGTGCCAGCAGAGGGGGCGCGGGGACCGGGGAGCTGTTTTTT. Translation: CASRGGAGTGELFF.

V usage is TRBV7-9 and J usage is TRBJ2-5, with 16 bases lining up with TRBD2. There are 17 residues in the CDR3. From germline, CDR1 is SEHNR and CDR2 FQNEAQ (reference sequence). With V trimmed by 2 bases and J by 4 bases, 4 bases remained unmatched. CDR3 coding DNA: TGTGCCAGCAGCTTACCCGGGACTAGCGGGGGGGCAGAGACCCAGTACTTC. Protein: CASSLPGTSGGAETQYF.

The table lists this clone with a few counts. The gene calls are TRBV7-9 and TRBJ2-2; D is possibly TRBD1 (6 bases). The CDR3 runs to 15 residues. Germline CDR1 SEHNR, CDR2 FQNEAQ (reference sequence). Deletions cut 5 bases from V and 0 bases from J, with 10 bases between. The CDR3, as DNA: TGTGCCAGCAGCCCAGGGACAACGAACACCGGGGAGCTGTTTTTT. Its translation is CASSPGTTNTGELFF.